The rows below give T cell receptor beta chains drawn from one sample of a study of T cells in tuberculosis. The repertoire was sequenced with immunoSEQ multiplex PCR; TCRdb's copy has only in-frame clones and lacks some. Among nearly 35,000 clones listed, approximately 89% were seen once. Sequencing was carried out using PBMCs. These receptors came from a donor aged 10 to 29 with latent tuberculosis or without tuberculosis infection. Each CDR3 is given with its conserved first and last residue. Fields, in order: CDR3 protein, CDR3 DNA, V gene, J gene, clone size, D gene. D genes are given only for firm matches. Clone size is not always given. Where it is, it says once, few, many or a class for expanded clones.

CASSLGDKSYGYTF	TGCGCCAGCAGCTTGGGGGACAAGTCTTATGGCTACACCTTC	TRBV5-1	TRBJ1-2	-	-
CASSQVTEEKLFF	TGTGCCAGCAGCCAAGTGACAGAGGAAAAACTGTTTTTT	TRBV14	TRBJ1-4	-	-
CASSGQTVSGNTIYF	TGCGCCAGCAGTGGACAGACAGTTTCTGGAAACACCATATATTTT	TRBV10-2	TRBJ1-3	-	-
CASSPGTVTLHEQYF	TGTGCCAGCAGCCCGGGGACAGTTACCCTCCACGAGCAGTACTTC	TRBV7-2	TRBJ2-7	-	TRBD1
CASSPSGGEETQYF	TGTGCCAGCAGCCCCAGCGGGGGGGAAGAGACCCAGTACTTC	TRBV27	TRBJ2-5	once	TRBD2
CASSLGSENTEAFF	TGCGCCAGCAGCTTGGGTTCAGAGAACACTGAAGCTTTCTTT	TRBV5-1	TRBJ1-1	-	-
CASDGRRGGSYEQYF	TGTGCCAGCGACGGACGGAGGGGGGGGTCCTACGAGCAGTACTTC	TRBV2	TRBJ2-7	-	-
CASSLDGLYTEAFF	TGTGCCAGCAGCTTAGACGGGTTATACACTGAAGCTTTCTTT	TRBV9	TRBJ1-1	-	-
CASSPYRGAVMSEQFF	TGCGCCAGCAGTCCCTACCGCGGGGCAGTTATGAGTGAGCAGTTCTTC	TRBV4-1	TRBJ2-1	-	-
CASSHTGTGAYNEQFF	TGCGCCAGCAGCCACACCGGGACAGGAGCATACAATGAGCAGTTCTTC	TRBV4-1	TRBJ2-1	-	TRBD1
CASSLNFQPQHF	TGTGCCAGCAGCTTAAACTTTCAGCCCCAGCATTTT	TRBV7-2	TRBJ1-5	-	-
CASSGDGYEQYF	TGTGCCAGCAGTGGAGACGGCTACGAGCAGTACTTC	TRBV9	TRBJ2-7	-	-
CASSRGSTGYTEAFF	TGTGCCAGCAGCAGAGGATCCACAGGGTACACTGAAGCTTTCTTT	TRBV5-6	TRBJ1-1	-	-